This section outlines one T cell receptor (beta chain) sequence together with its context. Its antigen is unidentified. This sample stems from a study of cytomegalovirus exposure and HLA in healthy donors. These donors counted as nominally healthy when sampled, but unrecorded immune exposures were likely. The PCR ran on 60 Vbeta and 13 Jbeta primers. Sequencing used immunoSEQ multiplex PCR; TCRdb keeps in-frame clones, though not all of them. The top ten hold 2.9% of the sample, which has about 200,000 clones, about 82% seen once. Notes on the study in general: In a later analysis, CMV-associated beta chains were mostly HLA-associated, it appeared. Researchers reported in a later analysis that common viral pathogens appeared linked to several top clusters.

CDR3 length: 15 residues. Germline V gives CDR1 LNHDA, CDR2 SQIVND (reference sequence). The germline V and J ends were trimmed by 4 bases and 4 bases, with 14 bases remaining between them. Source material: PBMCs. The TCR sequence derives from a man aged 30-40 years in good health and CMV-seronegative. This chain uses TRBV19 with TRBJ2-1; D is possibly TRBD1 (5 bases). The DNA for the CDR3 is TGTGCCAGTAGTAAGCCCCGGACATCTTACAATGAGCAGTTCTTC. The encoded protein is CASSKPRTSYNEQFF.